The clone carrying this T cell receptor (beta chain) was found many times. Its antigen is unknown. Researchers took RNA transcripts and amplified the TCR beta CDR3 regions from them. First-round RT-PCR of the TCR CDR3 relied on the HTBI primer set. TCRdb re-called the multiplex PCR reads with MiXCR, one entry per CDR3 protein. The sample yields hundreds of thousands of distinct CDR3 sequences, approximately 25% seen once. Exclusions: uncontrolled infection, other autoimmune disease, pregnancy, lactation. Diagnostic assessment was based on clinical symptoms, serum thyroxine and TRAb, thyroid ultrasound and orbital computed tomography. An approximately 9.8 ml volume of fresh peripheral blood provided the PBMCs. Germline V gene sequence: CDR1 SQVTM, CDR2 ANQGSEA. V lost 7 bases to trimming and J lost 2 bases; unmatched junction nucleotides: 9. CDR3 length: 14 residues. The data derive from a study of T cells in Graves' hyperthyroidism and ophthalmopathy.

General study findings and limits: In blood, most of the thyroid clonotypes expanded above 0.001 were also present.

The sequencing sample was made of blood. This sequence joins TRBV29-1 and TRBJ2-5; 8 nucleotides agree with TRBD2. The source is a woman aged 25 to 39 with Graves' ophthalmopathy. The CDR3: CSGVAGPSQETQYF. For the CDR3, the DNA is TGCAGCGGGGTAGCGGGGCCTTCACAAGAGACCCAGTACTTC.